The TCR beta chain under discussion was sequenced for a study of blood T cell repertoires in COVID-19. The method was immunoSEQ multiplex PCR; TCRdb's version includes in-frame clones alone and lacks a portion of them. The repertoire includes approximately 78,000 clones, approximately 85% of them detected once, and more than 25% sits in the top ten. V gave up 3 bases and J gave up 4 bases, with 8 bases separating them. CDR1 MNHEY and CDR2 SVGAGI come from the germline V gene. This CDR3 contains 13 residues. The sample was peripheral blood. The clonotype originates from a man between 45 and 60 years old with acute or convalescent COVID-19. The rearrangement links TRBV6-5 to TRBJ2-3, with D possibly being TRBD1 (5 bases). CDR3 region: CASSYGAADTQYF. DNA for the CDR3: TGTGCCAGCAGTTATGGGGCGGCAGATACGCAGTATTTT.